One and the same sample provided the 20 T cell receptor beta chains below, sequenced in a study of PD-1 blockade in classical Hodgkin lymphoma. Repertoires were generated with immunoSEQ multiplex PCR, while TCRdb's copy carries only in-frame clones and drops some. The sample carries 60,000 or so clones, roughly nine tenths recorded once. Every patient had relapsed following autologous stem cell transplantation, and cohorts differed in brentuximab vedotin exposure. Sequences were derived from peripheral blood mononuclear cells (PBMCs), sampled at baseline. The receptors derive from a human donor with classical Hodgkin lymphoma.

The chain recombines TRBV27 with TRBJ1-2; D gene uncertain. The CDR3 length is 15 residues. Trimming stripped 6 bases from V and 6 bases from J, with 20 bases between. The germline gives CDR1 MNHEY, CDR2 SMNVEV (reference sequence). The CDR3, as DNA: TGTGCCAGCAGCCTGACCGGGCCCCCGGGCGATGGCTACACCTTC. It yields the protein CASSLTGPPGDGYTF.

The rearrangement uses TRBV5-4 and TRBJ2-3, with 8 bases identical to TRBD1. The CDR3 length is 15 residues. The J segment lost 5 bases and the V segment lost 0 bases, leaving 5 bases of the junction unmatched. Germline CDR1 and CDR2: SGHNT and YYREEE (reference sequence). Here the CDR3 reads CASSLGTGFLDTQYF. CDR3 sequence (DNA): TGTGCCAGCAGCTTGGGGACAGGGTTTTTAGATACGCAGTATTTT.

The V and J genes are TRBV21-1 and TRBJ2-3; the table's TRBD2 call for D was not verified on the DNA. TRBV21-1 is noted as a pseudogene. The CDR3 has 17 amino acids. CDR3 amino acids: CASSPGLAGGQTDTQYF. The CDR3 DNA reads as TGTGCCAGCAGCCCCGGACTAGCGGGGGGACAAACAGATACGCAGTATTTT.

The V call is TRBV9, the J call TRBJ2-7, with unresolved D. CDR3 length equals 13 residues. Between the trimmed V and J ends, which lost 0 bases and 6 bases, there was a span of 10 bases. The germline V gene has CDR1 SGDLS and CDR2 YYNGEE. CDR3 coding DNA: TGTGCCAGCAGCGTAGAGGTTGTGGGCGAGCAGTACTTC. Protein sequence: CASSVEVVGEQYF.

The gene calls are TRBV11-2 and TRBJ2-3; D is uncertain. V was pared by 5 bases and J by 2 bases, with 8 bases between. This CDR3 is 13 amino acids long. CDR1 and CDR2 from the germline V gene are SGHAT and FQNNGV. In DNA, the CDR3 is TGTGCCAGCAGCCGTACATACACAGATACGCAGTATTTT. It is translated as CASSRTYTDTQYF.

This clone has only one observation. The rearrangement joins TRBV7-6 to TRBJ2-7; the match to TRBD2 covers 9 bases. The CDR3 covers 16 residues. V shed 1 base and J 4 bases; nucleotides not matched to a gene: 8. Germline assignment: CDR1 SGHVS and CDR2 FNYEAQ. CDR3 protein: CASSLGLTSGTYEQYF. In DNA form, the CDR3 reads TGTGCCAGCAGCTTAGGGTTGACTAGCGGCACTTACGAGCAGTACTTC.

The table lists this clone with a count of one. The chain employs TRBV6-1 and TRBJ2-7, with D perhaps TRBD1 (7 bases). Germline CDR1 is MNHNS and CDR2 is SASEGT. Trimming took 3 bases from V and 5 from J, leaving 17 bases between them. This CDR3 is built from 15 residues. The CDR3 loop reads CASSDHRAGGNEQYF. The CDR3 DNA follows: TGTGCCAGCAGTGATCACCGGGCAGGGGGGAACGAGCAGTACTTC.

The genes are TRBV28 and TRBJ2-2; 14 bases align to TRBD2. The CDR3 runs 18 residues. Trimming cost V 6 bases and J 3 bases; bases outside gene matches: 9. CDR1 is MDHEN, CDR2 SYDVKM, per germline. The CDR3 is CASRTGTSGSWDTGELFF. CDR3 coding DNA: TGTGCCAGCAGGACCGGGACTAGCGGGAGTTGGGACACCGGGGAGCTGTTTTTT.

The chain employs TRBV7-2 and TRBJ2-7, with 10 nucleotides matching TRBD2. Germline-derived CDR1 and CDR2 are SGHTA and FQGNSA. CDR3 size: 16 residues. V shed 5 bases, J shed 2 bases, and the junction held 9 bases outside the gene matches. The CDR3 nucleotides read TGTGCCAGCAGCCGTGGGTCTAGCGGGGGACCCTACGAGCAGTACTTC. Its translation is CASSRGSSGGPYEQYF.

V gene TRBV6-5 combines with J gene TRBJ1-4; 9 nucleotides line up with TRBD1. CDR3 size: 15 residues. The V segment lost 5 bases and the J segment 2 bases; nucleotides outside the gene matches: 3. The germline gives CDR1 MNHEY, CDR2 SVGAGI. The CDR3 DNA sequence: TGTGCCAGCAGTCGGACAGGGGTCACTAATGAAAAACTGTTTTTT. This codes for CASSRTGVTNEKLFF.

This sequence joins TRBV4-1 and TRBJ2-7; 10 bases align to TRBD1. The germline gives CDR1 MGHRA, CDR2 YSYEKL. Germline trimming cut 4 bases from V and 3 bases from J; bases unmatched to any gene: 3. The CDR3 sequence is 14 residues long. The CDR3 sequence: CASSRTGGFYEQYF. The CDR3 DNA sequence: TGCGCCAGCAGCCGGACAGGGGGTTTCTACGAGCAGTACTTC.

V usage is TRBV10-3 and J usage is TRBJ1-4; maybe TRBD1 (5 bases). CDR3 length equals 15 residues. Trimming shortened V by 2 bases and J by 8 bases, and 15 bases separated the two germline ends. Per the germline V gene, CDR1 is ENHRY and CDR2 is SYGVKD. CDR3 in DNA: TGTGCCATCAGTGAGGGTTCAGGGCTCGGAGAAAAACTGTTTTTT. This translates into CAISEGSGLGEKLFF.

J is TRBJ1-1 and V is TRBV10-2; D unclear. Trimming stripped 3 bases from V and 0 bases from J, with 2 bases between. Germline CDR1 and CDR2: WSHSY and SAAADI. This CDR3 spans 12 amino acids. CDR3 residues: CASSEMNTEAFF. CDR3 DNA sequence: TGCGCCAGCAGTGAAATGAACACTGAAGCTTTCTTT.

The V call is TRBV7-8, the J call TRBJ2-7; D unresolved. The V end was cut by 5 bases, the J end by 6 bases, with 8 bases between. From germline, CDR1 is SGHVS and CDR2 FQNEAQ. This CDR3 comprises 11 residues. The CDR3, as DNA: TGTGCCAGCAGCACCATTGGCGAGCAGTACTTC. Amino acid sequence: CASSTIGEQYF.

The gene calls are TRBV20-1 and TRBJ1-2; D gene ambiguous. The CDR3 runs 8 residues. The ends were cut back, 5 bases at V and 6 bases at J, with 1 base in the middle. CDR1 is DFQATT and CDR2 is SNEGSKA in the germline V gene (reference sequence). For the CDR3, the DNA is TGCAGTGCTGATGGCTACACCTTC. Its protein product is CSADGYTF.

The chain joins TRBV19 to TRBJ2-1; D tentatively reads TRBD1 or TRBD2 (5 bases each). The V end lost 5 bases, the J end lost 12 bases, and 20 bases lay between the germline ends. CDR1 is LNHDA, CDR2 SQIVND, per germline (reference sequence). The CDR3 contains 14 residues. CDR3 coding DNA: TGTGCCAGTAGTGATGGGCAGGGAGTTGTTAGGCAGTTCTTC. This codes for CASSDGQGVVRQFF.

This chain links TRBV14 with TRBJ2-2; no clear D gene. CDR3 size: 13 residues. Germline values: CDR1 SGHDN, CDR2 FVKESK. Deletions cut 1 base from V and 1 base from J, with 1 base between. CDR3 residues: CASSQVNTGELFF. The CDR3 coding sequence is TGTGCCAGCAGCCAAGTGAACACCGGGGAGCTGTTTTTT.

The chain is built from TRBV19 and TRBJ1-1; possible D gene TRBD1, 6 bases. This CDR3 comprises 14 residues. CDR1 and CDR2 from the germline V gene are LNHDA and SQIVND (reference sequence). Deletions cut 5 bases from V and 8 bases from J, with 18 bases between. DNA of the CDR3: TGTGCCAGTAGTCAACTCGACAGGCCTTCCGAAGCTTTCTTT. Amino acid sequence: CASSQLDRPSEAFF. The whole variable domain, remainder taken from reference TRBV19 and TRBJ1-1, is DGGITQSPKYLFRKEGQNVTLSCEQNLNHDAMYWYRQDPGQGLRLIYYSQIVNDFQKGDIAEGYSVSREKKESFPLTVTSAQKNPTAFYLCASSQLDRPSEAFFGQGTRLTVV.

This chain uses TRBV27 with TRBJ2-4; perhaps D is TRBD1 or TRBD2 (5 bases each). CDR1 is MNHEY and CDR2 is SMNVEV in the germline V gene (reference sequence). V lost 2 bases and J lost 5, with 7 bases in between. The CDR3 extends over 13 amino acids. The CDR3 is CASSLRGENIQYF. CDR3 in DNA: TGTGCCAGCAGTTTAAGAGGGGAAAACATTCAGTACTTC.

The chain combines TRBV6-5 with TRBJ2-3; 7 nucleotides agree with TRBD1. The CDR3 length is 16 residues. Germline V CDR1 and CDR2: MNHEY, SVGAGI. J was trimmed by 4 bases and V by 2 bases; bases with no gene match: 9. In DNA form, the CDR3 reads TGTGCCAGCAGTTACGACAGGGAAGGGGGTCCAGATACGCAGTATTTT. It is translated as CASSYDREGGPDTQYF.